The sequence of this TCR beta chain was determined in a study of blood T cells in healthy people across ages. The authors ran a second PCR of about 6 to 11 cycles using a sample-barcoded 5' primer and a J-beta primer mix. TCRdb fed the 5' RACE reads into MiXCR, producing one record per CDR3 protein. The sample has more than 1 million distinct CDR3 sequences; under 45% are singletons. This CDR3 has 15 residues. Germline V lookup: CDR1 SGDLS, CDR2 YYNGEE. With 4 bases clipped from V and 5 bases from J, the junction kept 8 bases outside the gene matches. Material for sequencing was blood. The origin of this receptor is a woman aged 60-70 years in good health. The chain combines TRBV9 with TRBJ2-1, with TRBD2 identical over 8 bases. CDR3 DNA sequence: TGTGCCAGCAGCCCCGGACTAGCAACGAACAATGAGCAGTTCTTC. Encoded protein: CASSPGLATNNEQFF.